The T cell receptor (beta chain) under discussion was sequenced for a study of blood T cell repertoires in COVID-19 (dated by TCRdb to about 2020). Some background on the complete study: The collaborator samples originated in the United States, Italy and Spain and spanned the acute and convalescent phases of COVID-19. HLA class I and class II types, where available, came from metadata supplied by the sample provider rather than from assay-based typing. The material from the prospective study consisted of cDNA or gDNA derived from T cells, B-cell-depleted T cells, or PBMCs. Samples were obtained from the ongoing ImmuneRACE study (first 160 participants) and from 1,254 subjects provided by 6 global collaborators. Nearly every sample came with metadata listing a de-identified subject ID, COVID-19 status, age in years and sex. The dataset comprised deeply sampled blood TCRbeta repertoires from subjects exposed to, actively infected with, or recovered from COVID-19. The repertoires were made available in a free public database intended to serve as a resource for research on the immune response to SARS-CoV-2. On the study overall, not on this receptor specifically: The amount of clinical and demographic metadata varied by source and participant and was provided uncurated.

This clone was seen just once. Its cognate antigen has yet to be identified. Base quality data are lacking; no much larger clone is found one base away. TCRbeta CDR3 regions were amplified from genomic DNA by means of the immunoSEQ Assay, a bias-controlled multiplex PCR. As for how the authors treated the data: Within the assay, amplification of reference gene primers was used to estimate how many nucleated cells each sample contained. To quantify the absolute abundance of each unique TCRbeta CDR3 rearrangement, sequence reads were collapsed and filtered. For each sample, productive Simpson clonality was calculated as the square root of Simpson's diversity index across productive rearrangements. TCRdb's version of the immuneACCESS table is confined to in-frame rearrangements and falls short of the full clone set. An unresolved V gene accounts for under half of the shortfall where checked; the remainder is of unknown origin. The DNA was the basis for D and trimming; V, J and clone size are from that table. The sample table holds approximately 220,000 clones, of which 83% were seen once. Of the sample, 4.5% to 5% is held by the ten largest clones.

The CDR3 spans 14 residues, from the cysteine through the phenylalanine. The DNA shown is the 42-base CDR3, in frame from base 1. CDR1 and CDR2 are drawn from the germline V gene: SNHLY, FYNNEI. Deletion took 7 bases off V and 1 base off J, with a span of 13 bases between the germline ends. Participants in the prospective study were aged about 18 to 89 years, lived in 24 United States geographic areas, and enrolled through a virtual design. In the prospective study, cohorts were assigned on the basis of participant-reported clinical history obtained from a screening survey and a study questionnaire. Exposed participants were defined as having been in contact with someone with a PCR-confirmed or clinician-diagnosed COVID-19 case within 2 weeks of study entry. Each participant in the prospective study had whole blood, serum and a nasopharyngeal or oropharyngeal swab collected by mobile phlebotomists. Additional blood draws and questionnaires over a 2-month period could optionally be provided by prospective study participants. Before DNA extraction, prospective study blood samples were shipped either frozen or at room temperature.

The sequence links TRBV2 to TRBJ1-1; tentative D gene TRBD1, with 5 bases matching. This TCR was sampled from a woman aged 45-65 years who had been exposed to COVID-19. Sequencing input: PBMCs or T cells enriched from blood (not recorded which). CDR3 reads: CASTISGPNTEAFF. The nucleotide sequence reads TGTGCCAGCACAATTTCAGGGCCGAACACTGAAGCTTTCTTT.